This T cell receptor (beta chain) was found in a study of regulatory T cells in long-lasting Graves disease. Through Arm-PCR of CDR3 regions and iRepertoire HTBI primers, TCR beta libraries were built. One entry per CDR3 protein, called by TCRdb with MiXCR from the multiplex PCR reads. Among roughly 500,000 distinct CDR3 sequences listed, 13% were seen once. Germline V CDR1 and CDR2: DFQATT, SNEGSKA (reference sequence). With 2 bases clipped from V and 0 bases from J, the junction kept 7 bases outside the gene matches. CDR3 length: 15 residues. The time point denotes: newly diagnosed GD, antithyroid drugs for less than 3 months. Isolated PBMC RNA provided the starting material for the TCR library. These records were also assigned to another study, of T cells in Graves' hyperthyroidism and ophthalmopathy. That work states: The study excluded patients with uncontrolled infection, other autoimmune disease, pregnancy or lactation. Peripheral blood also featured most of the thyroid clonotypes expanded above 0.001.

Source: peripheral blood mononuclear cells (PBMCs), taken at new diagnosis, from a patient treated with antithyroid drugs. The chain employs TRBV20-1 and TRBJ2-7; 7 bases are a match to TRBD1. The source is a man aged 30-40 years with Graves disease. The CDR3 loop reads CSARPRTGLSYEQYF. The CDR3 region has the DNA TGCAGTGCTAGACCCAGGACAGGCCTCTCCTACGAGCAGTACTTC.